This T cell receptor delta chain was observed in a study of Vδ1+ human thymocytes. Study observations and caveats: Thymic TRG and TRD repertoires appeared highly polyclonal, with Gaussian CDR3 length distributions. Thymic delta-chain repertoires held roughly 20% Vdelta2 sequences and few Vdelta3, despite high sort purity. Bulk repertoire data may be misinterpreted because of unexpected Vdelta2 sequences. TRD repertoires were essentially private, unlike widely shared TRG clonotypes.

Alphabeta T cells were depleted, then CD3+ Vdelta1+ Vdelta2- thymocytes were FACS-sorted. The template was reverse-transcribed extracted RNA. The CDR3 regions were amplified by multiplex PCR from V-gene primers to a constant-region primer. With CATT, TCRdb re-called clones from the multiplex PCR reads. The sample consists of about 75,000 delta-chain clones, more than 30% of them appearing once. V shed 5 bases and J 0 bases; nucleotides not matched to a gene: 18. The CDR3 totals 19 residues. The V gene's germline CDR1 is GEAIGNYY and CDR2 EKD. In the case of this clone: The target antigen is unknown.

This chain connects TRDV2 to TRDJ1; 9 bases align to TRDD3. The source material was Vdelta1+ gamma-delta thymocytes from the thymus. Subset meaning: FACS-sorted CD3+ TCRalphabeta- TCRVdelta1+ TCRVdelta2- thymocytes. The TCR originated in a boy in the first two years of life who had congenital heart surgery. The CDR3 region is CACVSLGETSPDHTDKLIF. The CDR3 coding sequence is TGTGCCTGTGTCTCACTGGGGGAGACTTCCCCGGACCACACCGATAAACTCATCTTT.